A selection of T cell receptor beta chains follows, all from one sample in a study of cytomegalovirus exposure and HLA in healthy donors. Measured with immunoSEQ multiplex PCR; TCRdb has only the in-frame clones, and not every one. Of some 170,000 clones listed, 77% are singletons. The specimen sequenced was PBMCs. The receptors come from a woman aged 60-75 years in good health and CMV-seropositive. CDR3s include the opening cysteine and the closing phenylalanine or tryptophan. The order of the fields is V gene, clone size, J gene, CDR3 protein. Clone size appears in some rows only: once, few, many, or a class for an expanded clone.

v_call: TRBV28
clone_size: -
j_call: TRBJ2-1
cdr3_aa: CASPPRPSGSANEQFF

v_call: TRBV28
clone_size: few
j_call: TRBJ1-2
cdr3_aa: CASSLVSGVGGYTF

v_call: TRBV7-3
clone_size: few
j_call: TRBJ2-3
cdr3_aa: CASSLQGNPFKDTQYF

v_call: TRBV6-1
clone_size: -
j_call: TRBJ2-5
cdr3_aa: CASWVRETQYF

v_call: TRBV9
clone_size: -
j_call: TRBJ2-3
cdr3_aa: CASSWAGQGADTQYF

v_call: TRBV19
clone_size: -
j_call: TRBJ2-2
cdr3_aa: CASSIEEAGYTGELFF

v_call: TRBV14
clone_size: -
j_call: -
cdr3_aa: CASSQYGTSGRYEQYF

v_call: TRBV11-2
clone_size: -
j_call: TRBJ2-1
cdr3_aa: CASSDLRDRPHEQFF

v_call: TRBV15
clone_size: -
j_call: TRBJ1-1
cdr3_aa: CATSRDAQYRTEAFF

v_call: TRBV10-1
clone_size: -
j_call: TRBJ1-5
cdr3_aa: CASKTGLTQPQHF

v_call: TRBV11-2
clone_size: -
j_call: TRBJ2-3
cdr3_aa: CASSPAGTDTQYF

v_call: TRBV2
clone_size: -
j_call: TRBJ1-2
cdr3_aa: CASTLDRTTGYTF

v_call: TRBV1
clone_size: -
j_call: TRBJ1-6
cdr3_aa: CTWSPSGQGGNSPLHF

v_call: TRBV5-8
clone_size: -
j_call: TRBJ2-7
cdr3_aa: CASSRGASYEQYF

v_call: TRBV5-1
clone_size: once
j_call: TRBJ2-3
cdr3_aa: CAIRGVGTSGESTDTQYF

v_call: TRBV6-5
clone_size: -
j_call: TRBJ2-7
cdr3_aa: CASSTGLAGIYEQYF

v_call: TRBV27
clone_size: -
j_call: TRBJ2-1
cdr3_aa: CASSGTSGGNEQFF

v_call: TRBV28
clone_size: -
j_call: TRBJ2-7
cdr3_aa: CASSSPGQDHYEQYF

v_call: TRBV28
clone_size: -
j_call: TRBJ1-4
cdr3_aa: CAHQGARSAEKLFF

v_call: TRBV29-1
clone_size: -
j_call: TRBJ2-3
cdr3_aa: CSVAGTSATSTDTQYF

v_call: TRBV27
clone_size: -
j_call: TRBJ2-3
cdr3_aa: CASSLWASGGAIKADTQYF

v_call: TRBV9
clone_size: few
j_call: TRBJ2-1
cdr3_aa: CASSVASGTSGNQDEQFF

v_call: TRBV6-6
clone_size: few
j_call: TRBJ1-2
cdr3_aa: CASSASGTGGGYGYTF

v_call: TRBV28
clone_size: -
j_call: TRBJ2-7
cdr3_aa: CASSSGQGDDEQYF

v_call: TRBV19
clone_size: -
j_call: TRBJ2-2
cdr3_aa: CASSIGQNANTGELFF

v_call: TRBV21-1
clone_size: -
j_call: TRBJ1-5
cdr3_aa: CASSSGNYSNQPQHF

v_call: TRBV27
clone_size: -
j_call: TRBJ1-1
cdr3_aa: CASRPQGVNTEAFF

v_call: TRBV7-2
clone_size: -
j_call: TRBJ2-5
cdr3_aa: CASSLTSGGQETQYF

v_call: TRBV9
clone_size: -
j_call: TRBJ2-3
cdr3_aa: CASSLPGGAGGDTQYF

v_call: TRBV27
clone_size: few
j_call: TRBJ1-3
cdr3_aa: CASSLYPGMSGNTIYF

v_call: TRBV14
clone_size: -
j_call: TRBJ2-4
cdr3_aa: CASSPGQGLAKNIQYF

v_call: TRBV10-3
clone_size: once
j_call: TRBJ2-7
cdr3_aa: CAISENRLGRVSRDSYEQYF

v_call: TRBV7-3
clone_size: -
j_call: TRBJ2-1
cdr3_aa: CASSLSGSSYNEQFF

v_call: TRBV29-1
clone_size: -
j_call: TRBJ1-2
cdr3_aa: CSVEPGQGYYGYTF

v_call: TRBV28
clone_size: -
j_call: TRBJ1-5
cdr3_aa: CASTPGQGIQSYQPQHF

v_call: TRBV4-3
clone_size: -
j_call: TRBJ1-1
cdr3_aa: CASSQKAGYSGAANEAFF

v_call: TRBV30
clone_size: -
j_call: TRBJ1-1
cdr3_aa: CAWSETGMNTEAFF

v_call: TRBV7-9
clone_size: -
j_call: TRBJ2-1
cdr3_aa: CASSRQTGVGSYNEQFF

v_call: TRBV28
clone_size: -
j_call: TRBJ2-2
cdr3_aa: CASSLTGVNTGELFF

v_call: TRBV27
clone_size: few
j_call: TRBJ2-5
cdr3_aa: CASRQGGRAQETQYF

v_call: TRBV2
clone_size: -
j_call: TRBJ1-5
cdr3_aa: CASSGGGLGNQPQHF

v_call: TRBV7-9
clone_size: -
j_call: TRBJ1-5
cdr3_aa: CASSQGASNQPQHF

v_call: TRBV5-1
clone_size: once
j_call: TRBJ2-7
cdr3_aa: CASSRGEGAQEQYF

v_call: TRBV4-1
clone_size: -
j_call: TRBJ2-5
cdr3_aa: CASSQDRMAGRGETQYF

v_call: TRBV7-3
clone_size: -
j_call: TRBJ2-1
cdr3_aa: CASSLGTGANEQFF

v_call: TRBV18
clone_size: once
j_call: TRBJ2-2
cdr3_aa: CASSPRQGTGELFF

v_call: TRBV6-6
clone_size: -
j_call: TRBJ2-7
cdr3_aa: CASSSAGESLYEQYF

v_call: TRBV13
clone_size: -
j_call: TRBJ2-3
cdr3_aa: CASTLPWGERIDTQYF

v_call: TRBV30
clone_size: -
j_call: TRBJ2-7
cdr3_aa: CAWRMAGGTYEQYF

v_call: TRBV6-6
clone_size: -
j_call: TRBJ2-7
cdr3_aa: CAGGSGSVSEQYF

v_call: TRBV10-3
clone_size: -
j_call: TRBJ2-7
cdr3_aa: CAISENPSGSYEQYF